This TCR beta chain was captured by sequencing in a study of T cells in localized non-small cell lung cancer. Regarding the study as a whole: The highest T cell clonality was in uninvolved adjacent lung, above tumor. Among blood samples, higher T cell density accompanied longer overall survival. Sequencing was limited to one tumor region, leaving the possibility of heterogeneity open.

V was pared by 3 bases and J by 8 bases, with 14 bases between. Per the germline V gene, CDR1 is SNHLY and CDR2 is FYNNEI. CDR3 length: 14 amino acids. Repertoires were generated with immunoSEQ multiplex PCR, while TCRdb's copy carries only in-frame clones and drops some. This table holds about 20,000 clones, over 70% found once. Notes on this clone: Its antigen is still unknown.

The chain combines TRBV2 with TRBJ1-5; possible D gene TRBD1, 5 bases. The material was PBMCs, obtained before any cancer treatment. The TCR sequence derives from a man aged 40 to 70 with stage II squamous cell lung carcinoma. CDR3 bases: TGTGCCAGCAGTGAGAGGAGGGGACGGGAGCCCCAGCATTTT. It codes for CASSERRGREPQHF.